Listed below are T cell receptor beta chains from one sample, sequenced in a study of vaccination effects on CD4 cells after COVID-19. Their antigens remain unidentified. Here immunoSEQ multiplex PCR was the method, and the copy in TCRdb shows in-frame clones only, minus some. Of about 63,000 clones in the sample, roughly 80% were seen once. Sequencing was performed on CD4+ T cells from PBMCs cultured with HCoV-OC43 spike peptides, taken before COVID-19 vaccination. The receptors were sampled from a human donor who received a COVID-19 vaccine. Both conserved end residues are part of each CDR3. A D gene is named only where the DNA matches it firmly. Expanded clones are given a class, and other clones once, few, many or no size at all.

>15|TRBV24-1|-|TRBD1|TRBJ2-2
CATRQGDRDTGELFF
TGTGCCACCAGGCAAGGGGACAGGGACACCGGGGAGCTGTTTTTT
>14|TRBV6-5|-|-|TRBJ2-5
CASSYRRRAETQYF
TGTGCCAGCAGTTACCGGCGGCGGGCGGAGACCCAGTACTTC
>15|TRBV5-6|-|-|TRBJ1-5
CASSSRGGSNQPQHF
TGTGCCAGCAGCTCGAGGGGGGGGAGCAATCAGCCCCAGCATTTT
>12|TRBV5-1|-|TRBD2|TRBJ2-5
CASKSGGETQYF
TGCGCCAGCAAGTCGGGGGGAGAGACCCAGTACTTC
>14|TRBV6-1|-|-|TRBJ1-5
CASSESTQRGPQHF
TGTGCCAGCAGTGAAAGTACACAGAGAGGGCCCCAGCATTTT
>18|TRBV5-1|-|TRBD2|TRBJ2-5
CASSKTGTSGWGGETQYF
TGCGCCAGCAGCAAAACCGGGACTAGCGGTTGGGGGGGAGAGACCCAGTACTTC
>14|TRBV6-5|-|TRBD2|TRBJ2-5
CASFSGGAGETQYF
TGTGCCAGCTTCAGCGGGGGGGCGGGTGAGACCCAGTACTTC
>14|TRBV5-1|-|-|TRBJ1-3
CASSFGDSGNTIYF
TGCGCCAGCAGCTTCGGCGACTCTGGAAACACCATATATTTT
>15|TRBV5-1|-|TRBD1|TRBJ1-1
CASSLMTGSITEAFF
TGCGCCAGCAGCTTGATGACAGGGAGTATCACTGAAGCTTTCTTT
>14|TRBV4-2|few|-|TRBJ1-2
CASSQALLNYGYTF
TGTGCCAGCAGCCAAGCACTGTTAAACTATGGCTACACCTTC
>19|TRBV5-8|-|TRBD2|TRBJ2-3
CASPSSASGGASGTDTQYF
TGTGCCAGCCCGAGCTCAGCTAGCGGGGGGGCTTCGGGCACAGATACGCAGTATTTT
>16|TRBV13|-|-|TRBJ2-2
CASRSEGLVNTGELFF
TGTGCCAGCAGGTCAGAGGGGCTAGTCAACACCGGGGAGCTGTTTTTT
>15|TRBV3-1/TRBV3-2|once|TRBD1|TRBJ1-4
CASSRQTGGVGKLFF
TGTGCCAGCAGCCGACAGACAGGGGGAGTCGGGAAACTGTTTTTT
>14|TRBV18|once|TRBD1|TRBJ1-6
CASSQDRDNSPLHF
TGTGCCAGCTCACAGGACAGGGATAATTCACCCCTCCACTTT
>13|TRBV9|-|-|TRBJ1-1
CASSVDYGAEAFF
TGTGCCAGCAGCGTAGATTATGGGGCTGAAGCTTTCTTT
>13|TRBV4-1|-|-|TRBJ1-3
CASSQDPGDTIYF
TGCGCCAGCAGCCAAGATCCGGGGGACACCATATATTTT
>12|TRBV7-2|-|-|TRBJ2-4
CASSLYQNIQYF
TGTGCCAGCAGCTTATATCAAAACATTCAGTACTTC
>18|TRBV7-9|-|TRBD1|TRBJ1-2
CATRRVRGLLLSNYGYTF
TGTGCCACCCGACGGGTCAGGGGGTTACTCCTTTCTAACTATGGCTACACCTTC
>11|TRBV5-6|-|-|TRBJ2-5
CASSTGTLEYF
TGTGCCAGCAGCACTGGGACTTTGGAGTACTTC
>15|TRBV6-5|-|TRBD1|TRBJ1-4
CASSLVGGGAEKLFF
TGTGCCAGCAGTTTAGTTGGAGGGGGCGCGGAAAAACTGTTTTTT
>15|TRBV2|-|TRBD2|TRBJ2-1
CASNRGGAAYNEQFF
TGTGCCAGCAATCGGGGAGGGGCAGCCTACAATGAGCAGTTCTTC
>15|TRBV19|-|TRBD1|TRBJ1-5
CASRPATGQEQPQHF
TGTGCCAGTAGACCCGCGACAGGGCAGGAACAGCCCCAGCATTTT
>15|TRBV19|-|-|TRBJ1-6
CASSISGTRVIPLHF
TGTGCCAGTAGTATCTCCGGGACACGGGTCATACCCCTCCACTTT
>12|TRBV2|-|TRBD2|TRBJ2-1
CASPGTSNEQFF
TGTGCCAGCCCGGGGACTAGCAATGAGCAGTTCTTC
>13|TRBV7-9|-|-|TRBJ1-1
CASSLLINTEAFF
TGTGCCAGCAGCCTACTCATCAACACTGAAGCTTTCTTT
>13|TRBV5-4|few|-|TRBJ1-2
CASSLGQSYGYTF
TGTGCCAGCAGCTTGGGACAGAGCTATGGCTACACCTTC
>14|TRBV5-4|-|-|TRBJ2-5
CASSLDVTTETQYF
TGTGCCAGCAGCTTGGATGTAACAACAGAGACCCAGTACTTC
>15|TRBV5-1|-|-|TRBJ1-1
CASSLAGGLGGEAFF
TGCGCCAGCAGCTTGGCCGGGGGGCTAGGGGGTGAAGCTTTCTTT
>15|TRBV5-1|-|-|TRBJ2-3
CASSLASPSTDTQYF
TGCGCCAGCAGCTTGGCCAGCCCTAGCACAGATACGCAGTATTTT